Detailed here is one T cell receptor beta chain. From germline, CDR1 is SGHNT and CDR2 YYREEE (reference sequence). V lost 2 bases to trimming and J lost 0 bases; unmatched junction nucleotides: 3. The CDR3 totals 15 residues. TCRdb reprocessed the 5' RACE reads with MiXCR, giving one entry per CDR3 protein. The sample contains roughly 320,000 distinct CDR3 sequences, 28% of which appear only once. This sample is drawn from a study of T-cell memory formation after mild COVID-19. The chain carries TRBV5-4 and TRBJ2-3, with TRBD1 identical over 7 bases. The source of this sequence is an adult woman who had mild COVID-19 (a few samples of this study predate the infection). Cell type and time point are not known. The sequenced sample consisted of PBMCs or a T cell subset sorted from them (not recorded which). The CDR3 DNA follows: TGTGCCAGCAGCTTAGGGACAGCTAGCACAGATACGCAGTATTTT. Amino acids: CASSLGTASTDTQYF.